In its sample, the clone carrying this T cell receptor beta chain was seen once. The data stem from a study of blood T cell repertoires in COVID-19. Looking at the study overall: The United States, Italy and Spain provided the acute and convalescent COVID-19 samples. PBMCs, B-cell-depleted T cells, or T cells provided the cDNA or gDNA that made up the material.

As handled by the study authors: Using reference gene primer amplification, nucleated cell counts were estimated. Sequencing was performed with immunoSEQ multiplex PCR; in TCRdb, only in-frame clones are kept and a portion is missing. V and J calls plus clone size are reproduced from that table; the DNA served to infer D and trimming. The sample has about 80,000 clones, about nine tenths seen once. This CDR3 contains 15 residues. Trimming pared 5 bases from V and 4 bases from J, leaving 14 bases between. Looked up from germline, CDR1 is SGHTA and CDR2 is FQGTGA. The sequencing sample was made of peripheral blood. V and J are TRBV7-3 and TRBJ2-2; D is perhaps TRBD2 (7 bases). The clonotype originates from an elderly woman with acute or convalescent COVID-19. The CDR3 region has the DNA TGTGCCAGCAGCCTGCGGCGGGGGCCCACCGGGGAGCTGTTTTTT. Residues: CASSLRRGPTGELFF.